This TCR beta chain was observed in a study of type 1 regulatory T cells. Turning to the study itself: T-allo10 is an in vitro-generated, Tr1-enriched CD4 T cell product specific for alloantigen.

CDR1 and CDR2 from the germline V gene are MNHNY and SVGAGI (reference sequence). Trimming took 6 bases from V and 0 from J, leaving 9 bases between them. The CDR3 extends over 14 amino acids. TCRdb used MiXCR to reprocess the reads, holding one entry per CDR3 protein. The table shows over 90,000 distinct CDR3 sequences, with about 28% occurring only once. V and J are TRBV6-6 and TRBJ1-5, with D possibly being TRBD1 (5 bases). Input material: CD4+ T cells, either the whole sample or a sorted fraction (not recorded which). The receptor was isolated from a human donor in good health. CDR3 coding DNA: TGTGCCAGCAGCCAGGACAATAGCAATCAGCCCCAGCATTTT. This translates into CASSQDNSNQPQHF.